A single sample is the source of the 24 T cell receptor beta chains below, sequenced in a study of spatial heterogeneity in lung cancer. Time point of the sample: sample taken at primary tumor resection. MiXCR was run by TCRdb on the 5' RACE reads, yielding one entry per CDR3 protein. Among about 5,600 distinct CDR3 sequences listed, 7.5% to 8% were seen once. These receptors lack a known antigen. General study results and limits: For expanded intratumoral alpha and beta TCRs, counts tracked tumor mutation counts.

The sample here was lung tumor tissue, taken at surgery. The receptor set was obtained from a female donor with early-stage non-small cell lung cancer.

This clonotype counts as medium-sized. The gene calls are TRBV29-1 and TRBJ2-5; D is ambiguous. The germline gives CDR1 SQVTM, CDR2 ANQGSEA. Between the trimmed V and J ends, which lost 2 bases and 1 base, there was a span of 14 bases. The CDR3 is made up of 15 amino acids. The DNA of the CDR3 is TGCAGCGTTGAACCGTACATCGCTAGCCAAGAGACCCAGTACTTC. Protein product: CSVEPYIASQETQYF.

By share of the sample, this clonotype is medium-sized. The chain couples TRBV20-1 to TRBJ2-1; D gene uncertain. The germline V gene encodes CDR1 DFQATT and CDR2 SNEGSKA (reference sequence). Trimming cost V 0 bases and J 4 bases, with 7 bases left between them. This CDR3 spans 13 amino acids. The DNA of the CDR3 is TGCAGTGCTAGAGACCCCCGTTACAATGAGCAGTTCTTC. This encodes CSARDPRYNEQFF.

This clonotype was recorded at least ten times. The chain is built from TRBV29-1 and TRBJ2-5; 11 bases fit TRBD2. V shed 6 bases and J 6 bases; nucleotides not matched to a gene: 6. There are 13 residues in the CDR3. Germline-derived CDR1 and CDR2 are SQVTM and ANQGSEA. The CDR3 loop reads CSVDLAGGKTQYF. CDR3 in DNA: TGCAGCGTCGACCTAGCGGGGGGAAAGACCCAGTACTTC.

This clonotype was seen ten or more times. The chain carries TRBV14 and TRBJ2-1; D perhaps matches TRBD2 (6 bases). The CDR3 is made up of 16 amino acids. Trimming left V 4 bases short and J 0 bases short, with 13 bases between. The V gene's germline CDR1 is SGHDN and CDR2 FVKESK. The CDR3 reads CASSPRERSSYNEQFF. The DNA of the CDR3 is TGTGCCAGCAGCCCCCGGGAGAGGAGCTCCTACAATGAGCAGTTCTTC.

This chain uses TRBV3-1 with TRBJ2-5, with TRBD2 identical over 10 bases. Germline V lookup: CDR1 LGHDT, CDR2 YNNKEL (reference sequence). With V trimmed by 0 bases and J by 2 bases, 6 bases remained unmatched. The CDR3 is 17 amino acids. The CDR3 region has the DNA TGTGCCAGCAGCCAAGATTATGCAGCGGGAGGGCAAGAGACCCAGTACTTC. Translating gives CASSQDYAAGGQETQYF.

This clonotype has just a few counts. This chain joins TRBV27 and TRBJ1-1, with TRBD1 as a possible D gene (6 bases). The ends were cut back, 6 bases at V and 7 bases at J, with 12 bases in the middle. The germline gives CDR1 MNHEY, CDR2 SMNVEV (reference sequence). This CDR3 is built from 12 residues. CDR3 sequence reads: CASRTGKGEAFF. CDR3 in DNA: TGTGCCAGCAGAACAGGGAAGGGTGAAGCTTTCTTT.

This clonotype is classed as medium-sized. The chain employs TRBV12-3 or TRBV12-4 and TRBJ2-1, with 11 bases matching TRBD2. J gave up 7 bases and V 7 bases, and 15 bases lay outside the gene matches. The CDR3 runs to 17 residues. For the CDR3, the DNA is TGTGCCAGCACCCCGGGGGTAGCGGGGGGGCCTAGGAATGAGCAGTTCTTC. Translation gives CASTPGVAGGPRNEQFF.

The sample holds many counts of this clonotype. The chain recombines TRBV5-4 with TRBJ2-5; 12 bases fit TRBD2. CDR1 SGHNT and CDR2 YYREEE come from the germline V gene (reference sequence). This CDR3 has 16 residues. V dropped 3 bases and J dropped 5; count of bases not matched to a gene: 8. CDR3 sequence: CASSSSSGGVWETQYF. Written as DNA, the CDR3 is TGTGCCAGCAGCTCCTCTAGCGGGGGGGTCTGGGAGACCCAGTACTTC.

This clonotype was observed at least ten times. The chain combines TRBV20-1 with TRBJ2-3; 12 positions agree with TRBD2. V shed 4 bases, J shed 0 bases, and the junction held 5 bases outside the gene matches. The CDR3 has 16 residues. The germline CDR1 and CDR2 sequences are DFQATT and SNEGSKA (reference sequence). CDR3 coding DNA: TGCAGTGCTACTAGCGGGGGGGCTTCTAGCACAGATACGCAGTATTTT. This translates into CSATSGGASSTDTQYF.

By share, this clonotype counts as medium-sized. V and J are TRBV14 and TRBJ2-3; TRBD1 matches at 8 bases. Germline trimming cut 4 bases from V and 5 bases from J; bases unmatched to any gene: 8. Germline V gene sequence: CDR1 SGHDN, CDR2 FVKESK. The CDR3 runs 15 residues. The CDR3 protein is CASSRRTGTGDTQYF. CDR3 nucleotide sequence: TGTGCCAGCAGCCGCCGGACAGGGACAGGAGATACGCAGTATTTT.

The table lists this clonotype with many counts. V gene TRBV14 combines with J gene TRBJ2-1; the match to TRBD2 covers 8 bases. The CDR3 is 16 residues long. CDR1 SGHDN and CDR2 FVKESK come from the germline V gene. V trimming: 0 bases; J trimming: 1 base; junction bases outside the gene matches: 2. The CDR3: CASSQEAGDSYNEQFF. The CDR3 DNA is TGTGCCAGCAGCCAAGAAGCGGGGGATTCCTACAATGAGCAGTTCTTC. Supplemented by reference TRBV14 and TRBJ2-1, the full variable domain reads EAGVTQFPSHSVIEKGQTVTLRCDPISGHDNLYWYRRVMGKEIKFLLHFVKESKQDESGMPNNRFLAERTGGTYSTLKVQPAELEDSGVYFCASSQEAGDSYNEQFFGPGTRLTVL.

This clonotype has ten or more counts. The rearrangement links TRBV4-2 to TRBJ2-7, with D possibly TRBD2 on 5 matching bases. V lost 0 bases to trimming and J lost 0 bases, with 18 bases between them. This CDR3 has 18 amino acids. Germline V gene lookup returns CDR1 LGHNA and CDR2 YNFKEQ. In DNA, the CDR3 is TGTGCCAGCAGCCAAGATCAGGTTGGAGCGGAGAGCTCCTACGAGCAGTACTTC. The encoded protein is CASSQDQVGAESSYEQYF.

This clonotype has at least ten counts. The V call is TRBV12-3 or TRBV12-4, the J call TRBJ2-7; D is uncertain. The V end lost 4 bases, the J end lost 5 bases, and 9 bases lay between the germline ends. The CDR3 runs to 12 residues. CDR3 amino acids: CASSSSLNEQYF. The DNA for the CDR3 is TGTGCCAGCAGTTCAAGTCTCAACGAGCAGTACTTC.

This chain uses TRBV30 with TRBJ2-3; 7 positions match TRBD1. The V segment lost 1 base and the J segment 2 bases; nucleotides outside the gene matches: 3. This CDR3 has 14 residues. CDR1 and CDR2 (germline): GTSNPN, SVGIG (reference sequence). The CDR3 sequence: CAWSDGQVTDTQYF. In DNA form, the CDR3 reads TGTGCCTGGAGTGATGGACAGGTCACAGATACGCAGTATTTT. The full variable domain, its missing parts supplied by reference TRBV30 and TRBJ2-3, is SQTIHQWPATLVQPVGSPLSLECTVEGTSNPNLYWYRQAAGRGLQLLFYSVGIGQISSEVPQNLSASRPQDRQFILSSKKLLLSDSGFYLCAWSDGQVTDTQYFGPGTRLTVL.

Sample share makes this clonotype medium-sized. For the CDR3, the DNA is TGTGCCAGCAGCCGCGCCTCCGGGGTGAATGGTGAGCAGTTCTTC. The encoded protein is CASSRASGVNGEQFF. The chain employs TRBV6-2 or TRBV6-3 and TRBJ2-1; a weak D match, TRBD2 (5 bases). V was pared by 6 bases and J by 9 bases, with 21 bases between. Germline-derived CDR1 and CDR2 are MNHEY and SVGEGT. This CDR3 is built from 15 residues.

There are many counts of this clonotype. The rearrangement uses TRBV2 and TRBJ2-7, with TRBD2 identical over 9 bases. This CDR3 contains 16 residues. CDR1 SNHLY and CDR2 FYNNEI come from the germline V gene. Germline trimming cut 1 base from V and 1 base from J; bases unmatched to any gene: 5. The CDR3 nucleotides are TGTGCCAGCAGTGAAGATAGCGGGGGCCTTTCCTACGAGCAGTACTTC. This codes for CASSEDSGGLSYEQYF. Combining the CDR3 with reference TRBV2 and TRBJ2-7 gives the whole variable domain EPEVTQTPSHQVTQMGQEVILRCVPISNHLYFYWYRQILGQKVEFLVSFYNNEISEKSEIFDDQFSVERPDGSNFTLKIRSTKLEDSAMYFCASSEDSGGLSYEQYFGPGTRLTVT.

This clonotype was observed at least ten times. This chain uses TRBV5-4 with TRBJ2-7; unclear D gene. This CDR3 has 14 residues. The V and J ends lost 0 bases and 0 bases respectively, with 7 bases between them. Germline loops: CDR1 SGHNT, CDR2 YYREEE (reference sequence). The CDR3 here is CASSLGSSSYEQYF. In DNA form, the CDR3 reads TGTGCCAGCAGCTTGGGCAGCAGCTCCTACGAGCAGTACTTC.

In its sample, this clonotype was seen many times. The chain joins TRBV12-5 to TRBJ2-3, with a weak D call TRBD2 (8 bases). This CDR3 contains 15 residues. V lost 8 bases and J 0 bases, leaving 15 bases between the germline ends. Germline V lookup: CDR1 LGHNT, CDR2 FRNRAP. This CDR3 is CASSREGASTDTQYF. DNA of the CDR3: TGTGCTAGTTCCCGGGAGGGGGCTAGCACAGATACGCAGTATTTT. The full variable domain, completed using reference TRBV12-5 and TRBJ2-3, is DARVTQTPRHKVTEMGQEVTMRCQPILGHNTVFWYRQTMMQGLELLAYFRNRAPLDDSGMPKDRFSAEMPDATLATLKIQPSEPRDSAVYFCASSREGASTDTQYFGPGTRLTVL.

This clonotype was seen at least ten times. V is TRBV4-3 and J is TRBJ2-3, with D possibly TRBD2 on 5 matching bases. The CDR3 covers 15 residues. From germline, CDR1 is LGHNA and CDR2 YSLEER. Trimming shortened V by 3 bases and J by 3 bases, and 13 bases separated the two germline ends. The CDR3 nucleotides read TGCGCCAGCAGCCATGCCGGGGAAGTGACAGATACGCAGTATTTT. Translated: CASSHAGEVTDTQYF.

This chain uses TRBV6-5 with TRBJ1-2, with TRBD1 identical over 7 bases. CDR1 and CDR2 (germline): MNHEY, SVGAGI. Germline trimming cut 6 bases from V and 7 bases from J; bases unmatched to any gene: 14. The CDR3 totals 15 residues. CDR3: CASSLEQGLSGGYTF. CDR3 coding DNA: TGTGCCAGCAGCCTAGAACAGGGGTTAAGCGGTGGCTACACCTTC.

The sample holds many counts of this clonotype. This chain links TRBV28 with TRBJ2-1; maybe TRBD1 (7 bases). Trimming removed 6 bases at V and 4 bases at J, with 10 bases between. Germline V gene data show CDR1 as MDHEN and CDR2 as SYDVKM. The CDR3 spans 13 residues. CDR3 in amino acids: CASRQGTYNEQFF. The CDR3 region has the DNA TGTGCCAGCAGACAGGGGACTTACAATGAGCAGTTCTTC.

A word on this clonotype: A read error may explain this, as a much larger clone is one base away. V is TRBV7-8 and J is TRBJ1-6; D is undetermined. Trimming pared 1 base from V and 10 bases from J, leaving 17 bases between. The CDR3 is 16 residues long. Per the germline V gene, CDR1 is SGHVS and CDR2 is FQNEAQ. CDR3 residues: CASSLVRPADGSPLHF. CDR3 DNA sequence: TGTGCCAGCAGCTTAGTGAGACCAGCGGATGGGTCACCCCTCCACTTT.

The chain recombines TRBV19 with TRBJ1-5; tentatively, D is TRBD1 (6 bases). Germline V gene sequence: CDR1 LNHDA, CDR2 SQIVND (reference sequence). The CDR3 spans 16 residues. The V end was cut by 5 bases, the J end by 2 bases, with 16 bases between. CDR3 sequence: CASSVLQGDGNQPQHF. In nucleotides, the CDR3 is TGTGCCAGTAGTGTACTACAGGGCGACGGCAATCAGCCCCAGCATTTT.

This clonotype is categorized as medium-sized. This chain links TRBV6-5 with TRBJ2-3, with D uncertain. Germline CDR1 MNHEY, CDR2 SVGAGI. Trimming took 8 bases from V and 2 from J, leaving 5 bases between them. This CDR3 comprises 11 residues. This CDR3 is CASADTDTQYF. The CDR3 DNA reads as TGTGCCAGCGCAGACACAGATACGCAGTATTTT.